The 2 T cell receptor beta chains in this list originate from one sample, sequenced in a study of cytomegalovirus exposure and HLA in healthy donors. The PCR used 60 Vbeta and 13 Jbeta primers. TCRdb keeps only in-frame clones here, not all; method: immunoSEQ multiplex PCR. The table has about 200,000 clones, about 88% seen once; the top ten hold roughly 0.32%. The sequenced material came from PBMCs. These receptors came from a woman in her thirties in good health and CMV-seronegative.

The chain combines TRBV9 with TRBJ2-3; 8 bases match TRBD2. The CDR3 is 16 residues long. CDR1 and CDR2 from the germline V gene are SGDLS and YYNGEE. V gave up 3 bases and J gave up 5 bases; unmatched junction bases: 11. CDR3 nucleotide sequence: TGTGCCAGCAGCGCCGCCAGGGCGGGAGGCGGAGATACGCAGTATTTT. Protein sequence: CASSAARAGGGDTQYF.

This chain joins TRBV6-1 and TRBJ2-4; 8 nucleotides match TRBD1. The trim removed 5 bases at V and 9 bases at J, leaving 12 bases unmatched. CDR1 and CDR2 from the germline V gene are MNHNS and SASEGT. The CDR3 covers 15 residues. CDR3 amino acids: CASSFSPGQEGIQYF. CDR3 DNA sequence: TGTGCCAGCAGTTTTTCTCCGGGACAGGAAGGCATTCAGTACTTC.